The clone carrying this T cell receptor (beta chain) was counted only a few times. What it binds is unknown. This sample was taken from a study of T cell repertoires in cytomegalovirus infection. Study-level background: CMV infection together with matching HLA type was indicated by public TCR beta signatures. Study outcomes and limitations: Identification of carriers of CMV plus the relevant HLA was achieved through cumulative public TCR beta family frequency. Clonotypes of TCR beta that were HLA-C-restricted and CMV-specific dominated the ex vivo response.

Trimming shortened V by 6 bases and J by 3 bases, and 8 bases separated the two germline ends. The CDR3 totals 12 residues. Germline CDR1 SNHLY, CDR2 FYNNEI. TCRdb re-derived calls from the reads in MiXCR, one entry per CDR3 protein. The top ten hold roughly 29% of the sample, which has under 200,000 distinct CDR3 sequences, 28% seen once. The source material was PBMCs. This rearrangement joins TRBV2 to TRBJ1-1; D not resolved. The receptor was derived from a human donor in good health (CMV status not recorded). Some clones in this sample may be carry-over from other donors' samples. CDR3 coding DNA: TGTGCCAGCAGCTTGACGGACACTGAAGCTTTCTTT. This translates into CASSLTDTEAFF.